This T cell receptor (beta chain) was captured by sequencing in a study of shared clonotypes between healthy human individuals. The V gene lost 5 bases and the J gene lost 5 bases, with 16 bases spanning the gap. The germline gives CDR1 SGHAT, CDR2 FQNNGV. The CDR3 sequence is 15 residues long. Profiled with immunoSEQ multiplex PCR; TCRdb holds only in-frame clones, not every one. This repertoire shows hundreds of thousands of clones, 73% found once; its top ten account for around 1.8%. The chain employs TRBV11-2 and TRBJ1-5; TRBD1 is a possible D gene (5 bases). The specimen sequenced was memory CD4+ T cells sorted from blood. Subset of the sample: CD45RA-negative fraction. The clonotype comes from a woman in her thirties in good health. CDR3 residues: CASSPTSSGHQPQHF. The CDR3 nucleotides read TGTGCCAGCAGCCCAACCTCATCGGGGCATCAGCCCCAGCATTTT.